This TCR beta chain was captured by sequencing in a study of response to subunit inactivated influenza vaccine. Each CDR3 protein gets one entry after TCRdb re-called the RT-PCR reads with MiXCR. The data contain 150,000 to 200,000 distinct CDR3 sequences, approximately 12% of them seen just once; the ten biggest clones take up over 25%. Comments on this clonotype: Its antigen is as yet unknown.

Study-wide results and limits: Each seasonal influenza vaccination recruits few new T cells, the authors suggested.

This CDR3 contains 19 residues. Trimming removed 4 bases from V and 4 bases from J; junction bases left unmatched: 18. Per germline, CDR1 SGHAT and CDR2 FQDESV (reference sequence). These data also featured in a second study, about T cells expressing NK-cell markers. From that report: Scientists made TCR beta cDNA using 5'RACE template switching with UMIs. Each TCR beta repertoire originated in sorted T cells that were CD3+CD56+NKG2C+, CD3+CD56+NKG2C- or CD3+CD56-NKG2C+. Eight donors were sequenced, of whom seven were HCMV-seropositive, while the remaining one was HCMV-seronegative. One observes that, in several donors, these clonotypes were also the leading ones within the CD3+CD56-NKG2C+ fraction.

The sequenced sample was CD8+ T cells sorted from PBMCs, obtained 11 to 12 days after vaccination. The chain combines TRBV11-1 with TRBJ2-1; TRBD1 matches 8 bases. The receptor comes from a middle-aged man who received an inactivated influenza vaccine. The CDR3 bases are TGTGCCAGCAGCTCCCTTAGGGACAGGCGACAAGATTGGTACAATGAGCAGTTCTTC. This sequence encodes CASSSLRDRRQDWYNEQFF.